The 19 T cell receptor beta chains reported below all come from one sample, sequenced in a study of blood T cell repertoires in COVID-19. Profiling relied on immunoSEQ multiplex PCR, and the TCRdb table lists in-frame clones only, not all of them. This sample has 150,000 to 200,000 clones; about three quarters occur once, and the top ten carry approximately 8%. The sequenced sample was peripheral blood. These receptors were taken from a man between 60 and 70 years old with acute or convalescent COVID-19.

This clone was picked up a small number of times. The V call is TRBV19, the J call TRBJ1-2; TRBD1 matches 9 bases. The CDR3 is 15 amino acids. Trimming cost V 5 bases and J 5 bases; bases outside gene matches: 9. In germline, CDR1 is LNHDA, CDR2 SQIVND (reference sequence). CDR3 residues: CASSPLQGASYGYTF. CDR3 nucleotide sequence: TGTGCCAGTAGTCCGTTACAGGGGGCAAGTTATGGCTACACCTTC.

This clone appeared a single time. The V gene is TRBV3-1 (or the pseudogene TRBV3-2), the J gene TRBJ2-1; TRBD1 agrees at 7 bases. V was clipped by 1 base and J by 9 bases; unmatched bases: 9. This CDR3 has 15 residues. The germline V gene encodes CDR1 LGHDT and CDR2 YNNKEL (reference sequence). For the CDR3, the DNA is TGTGCCAGCAGCCAAGGGCTAGCAGGGGGTCGTGAGCAGTTCTTC. It yields the protein CASSQGLAGGREQFF.

The V call is TRBV2, the J call TRBJ2-7, with 8 bases identical to TRBD1. Germline CDR1 reads SNHLY; CDR2 reads FYNNEI. The trim removed 6 bases at V and 9 bases at J, leaving 4 bases unmatched. The CDR3 sequence is 11 residues long. CDR3 amino acids: CASSGQGGQYF. The CDR3 DNA reads TGTGCCAGCAGCGGACAGGGAGGGCAGTACTTC.

This sequence joins TRBV9 and TRBJ1-1, with TRBD1 identical over 10 bases. Trimming at V came to 5 bases and at J to 0 bases, leaving 7 bases not matched to a gene. The CDR3 has 16 amino acids. Germline values: CDR1 SGDLS, CDR2 YYNGEE. The CDR3 nucleotides read TGTGCCAGCAGTGACCGGGACAGGGGCTTGAACACTGAAGCTTTCTTT. This translates into CASSDRDRGLNTEAFF. The variable domain in full, with the rest retrieved from reference TRBV9 and TRBJ1-1, is DSGVTQTPKHLITATGQRVTLRCSPRSGDLSVYWYQQSLDQGLQFLIQYYNGEERAKGNILERFSAQQFPDLHSELNLSSLELGDSALYFCASSDRDRGLNTEAFFGQGTRLTVV.

This rearrangement joins TRBV27 to TRBJ1-2, with D hard to call. The CDR3 loop spans 12 amino acids. Germline assignment: CDR1 MNHEY and CDR2 SMNVEV (reference sequence). Trimming shortened V by 6 bases and J by 6 bases, and 11 bases separated the two germline ends. CDR3 DNA sequence: TGTGCCAGCAGGACGACTCAACATGGCTACACCTTC. Residues: CASRTTQHGYTF.

The chain joins TRBV4-1 to TRBJ1-1; possibly TRBD1 for D (5 bases). The germline gives CDR1 MGHRA, CDR2 YSYEKL. The V end lost 0 bases, the J end lost 6 bases, and 11 bases lay between the germline ends. There are 14 residues in the CDR3. The CDR3: CASSQEGGLAEAFF. In nucleotides, the CDR3 is TGCGCCAGCAGCCAAGAGGGGGGTCTGGCTGAAGCTTTCTTT.

The V and J genes are TRBV7-9 and TRBJ1-6; 8 bases are a match to TRBD1. This CDR3 is 17 amino acids long. Germline V gene data show CDR1 as SEHNR and CDR2 as FQNEAQ (reference sequence). The junction had 13 bases not matched to a gene; V was cut back by 3 bases and J by 9 bases. This CDR3 reads CASSFPGQGEVASPLHF. The CDR3 coding sequence is TGTGCCAGCAGCTTCCCTGGACAGGGTGAGGTCGCTTCACCCCTCCACTTT.

This clone was counted a few times. The chain links TRBV24-1 to TRBJ1-2; 10 nucleotides agree with TRBD1. The germline V gene encodes CDR1 KGHDR and CDR2 SFDVKD. V lost 9 bases to trimming and J lost 4 bases; unmatched junction nucleotides: 13. This CDR3 is built from 16 residues. Written as DNA, the CDR3 is TGTGCCACCCAGAAAACCGGGACAGGGGAAGGCTATGGCTACACCTTC. This gives the protein CATQKTGTGEGYGYTF.

The chain recombines TRBV6-2 or TRBV6-3 with TRBJ1-4; possibly TRBD1 for D (5 bases). The V gene lost 3 bases and the J gene lost 8 bases, with 10 bases spanning the gap. Germline values: CDR1 MNHEY, CDR2 SVGEGT. The CDR3 has 13 amino acids. The CDR3 DNA follows: TGTGCCAGCAGTTATGCAGGGCAGGAAAAACTGTTTTTT. Translated: CASSYAGQEKLFF.

With regard to this clone: Other nucleotide sequences from this sample produce the same CDR3. This chain joins TRBV9 and TRBJ2-3; 10 positions match TRBD2. Germline assignment: CDR1 SGDLS and CDR2 YYNGEE. The ends lost 1 base at V and 4 bases at J; junction bases unmatched: 3. The CDR3 runs to 15 residues. The CDR3 loop reads CASSVSGGAADTQYF. The CDR3 DNA is TGTGCCAGCAGCGTAAGCGGGGGGGCTGCAGATACGCAGTATTTT.

V usage is TRBV29-1 and J usage is TRBJ1-2, with D hard to call. Trimming left V 1 base short and J 6 bases short, with 6 bases between. This CDR3 has 11 amino acids. Germline V gene sequence: CDR1 SQVTM, CDR2 ANQGSEA. This CDR3 is CSVEGGNGYTF. CDR3 DNA sequence: TGCAGCGTTGAAGGAGGGAATGGCTACACCTTC.

This clone has at least ten counts. CDR3 DNA: TGTGCCAGCAGCCAAAAGGGGCCGCAGGGAAAGGGTCAGCCCCAGCATTTT. Protein sequence: CASSQKGPQGKGQPQHF. V usage is TRBV4-2 and J usage is TRBJ1-5; weak D call: TRBD1 (5 bases). This CDR3 has 17 residues. V shed 2 bases and J shed 6 bases, with 20 bases lying between them. Germline V gene sequence: CDR1 LGHNA, CDR2 YNFKEQ.

This clone showed up just a few times. V is TRBV7-8 and J is TRBJ1-5; 7 bases are shared with TRBD1. CDR1 SGHVS and CDR2 FQNEAQ come from the germline V gene. CDR3 length: 17 residues. The ends lost 0 bases at V and 2 bases at J; junction bases unmatched: 7. The CDR3: CASSLAPAQGGNQPQHF. CDR3 coding DNA: TGTGCCAGCAGCTTAGCACCGGCGCAGGGGGGCAATCAGCCCCAGCATTTT.

The rearrangement joins TRBV12-3 or TRBV12-4 to TRBJ1-2; 8 bases align to TRBD1. The CDR3 has 13 residues. V dropped 3 bases and J dropped 5; count of bases not matched to a gene: 2. DNA of the CDR3: TGTGCCAGCAGTTTCCGACAGGGGTATGGCTACACCTTC. The encoded protein is CASSFRQGYGYTF.

This clone was observed once. The V and J genes are TRBV5-1 and TRBJ1-6; 7 bases are a match to TRBD1. Trimming at V came to 2 bases and at J to 9 bases, leaving 5 bases not matched to a gene. The germline CDR1 and CDR2 sequences are SGHRS and YFSETQ. There are 14 residues in the CDR3. Here the CDR3 reads CASSFGTDGSPLHF. The CDR3 nucleotides read TGCGCCAGCAGCTTCGGGACAGATGGTTCACCCCTCCACTTT.

In regard to this clone: The sample contains more than one DNA sequence encoding this CDR3. The V call is TRBV12-3 or TRBV12-4, the J call TRBJ1-1, with D possibly being TRBD1 (5 bases). The CDR3 has 12 amino acids. V was clipped by 4 bases and J by 4 bases, with 7 bases between them. CDR3 loop: CASSSGGTEAFF. Here the CDR3 DNA reads TGTGCCAGCAGTTCCGGGGGCACTGAAGCTTTCTTT.

The gene calls are TRBV19 and TRBJ1-4, with D maybe TRBD1 (6 bases). V was shortened by 3 bases and J by 1 base, with 9 bases between the two germline ends. CDR1 and CDR2 from the germline V gene are LNHDA and SQIVND (reference sequence). The CDR3 length is 15 residues. CDR3 sequence reads: CASSILQGTNEKLFF. DNA of the CDR3: TGTGCCAGTAGTATCCTACAGGGAACTAATGAAAAACTGTTTTTT. Full variable domain (missing parts from reference TRBV19 and TRBJ1-4): DGGITQSPKYLFRKEGQNVTLSCEQNLNHDAMYWYRQDPGQGLRLIYYSQIVNDFQKGDIAEGYSVSREKKESFPLTVTSAQKNPTAFYLCASSILQGTNEKLFFGSGTQLSVL.

This chain links TRBV6-5 with TRBJ1-2; TRBD1 aligns across 9 bases. V lost 6 bases and J lost 7; bases outside the gene matches: 9. The CDR3 totals 14 residues. Germline values: CDR1 MNHEY, CDR2 SVGAGI. CDR3: CASSTLGTGSGYTF. CDR3 nucleotides: TGTGCCAGCAGCACCCTAGGGACAGGGTCTGGCTACACCTTC.

The genes are TRBV27 and TRBJ2-7; TRBD1 matches 7 bases. The germline CDR1 and CDR2 sequences are MNHEY and SMNVEV (reference sequence). The CDR3 spans 19 residues. V lost 3 bases, J lost 0 bases, and 17 bases stayed unmatched. CDR3 DNA sequence: TGTGCCAGCAGTTTTATAGTCGTCCCGGGACAGCGGAGCTCCTACGAGCAGTACTTC. Translation gives CASSFIVVPGQRSSYEQYF.